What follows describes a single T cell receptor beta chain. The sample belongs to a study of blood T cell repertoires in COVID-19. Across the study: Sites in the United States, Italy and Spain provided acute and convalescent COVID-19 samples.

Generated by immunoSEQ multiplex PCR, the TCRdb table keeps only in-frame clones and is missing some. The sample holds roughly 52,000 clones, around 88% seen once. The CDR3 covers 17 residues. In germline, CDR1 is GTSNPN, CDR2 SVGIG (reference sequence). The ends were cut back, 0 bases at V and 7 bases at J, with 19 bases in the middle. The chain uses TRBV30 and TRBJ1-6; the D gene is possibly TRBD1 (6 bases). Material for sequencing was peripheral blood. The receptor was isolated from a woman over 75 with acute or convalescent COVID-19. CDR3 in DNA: TGTGCCTGGAGTGTAGGGGGTGCCCGGGACCGAAATTCACCCCTCCACTTT. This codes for CAWSVGGARDRNSPLHF.